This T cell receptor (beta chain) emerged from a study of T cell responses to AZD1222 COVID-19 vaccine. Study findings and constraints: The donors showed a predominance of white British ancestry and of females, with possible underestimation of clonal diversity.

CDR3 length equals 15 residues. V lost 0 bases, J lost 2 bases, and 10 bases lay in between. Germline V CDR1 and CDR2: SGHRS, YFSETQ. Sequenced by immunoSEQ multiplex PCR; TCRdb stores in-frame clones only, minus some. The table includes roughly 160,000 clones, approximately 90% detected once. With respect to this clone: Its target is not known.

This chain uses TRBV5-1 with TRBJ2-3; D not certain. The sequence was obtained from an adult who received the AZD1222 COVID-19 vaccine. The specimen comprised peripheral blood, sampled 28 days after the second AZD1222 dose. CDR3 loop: CASSLAVRFTDTQYF. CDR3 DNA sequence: TGCGCCAGCAGCTTGGCAGTCAGATTCACAGATACGCAGTATTTT.